What follows are 4 T cell receptor beta chains derived from one specimen sequenced in a study of cytomegalovirus exposure and HLA in healthy donors. Libraries were prepared by immunoSEQ multiplex PCR; TCRdb keeps only in-frame clonotypes and omits some of them. In the table there are 150,000 to 200,000 clones, less than 95% of which are singletons. Material: PBMCs. These receptors came from a woman aged 18-35 years in good health and CMV-seropositive.

This clone has a single count. V is TRBV4-1 and J is TRBJ2-1, with 12 nucleotides matching TRBD2. The CDR3 extends over 13 amino acids. V gave up 4 bases and J gave up 13 bases; unmatched junction bases: 5. Per the germline V gene, CDR1 is MGHRA and CDR2 is YSYEKL. The CDR3 loop reads CASSRGLAGFQFF. DNA for the CDR3: TGCGCCAGCAGCCGAGGACTAGCGGGGTTTCAGTTCTTC.

The chain employs TRBV5-1 and TRBJ2-3, with 11 bases that match TRBD1. Germline lookup yields CDR1 SGHRS and CDR2 YFSETQ. The V gene end was trimmed by 3 bases and the J gene end by 5 bases; junction bases not matched to a gene: 20. The CDR3 has 20 amino acids. This CDR3 reads CASSSRTGGGLGSGEDTQYF. The CDR3 coding sequence is TGCGCCAGCAGCTCCCGGACAGGGGGCGGCTTAGGCTCAGGGGAAGATACGCAGTATTTT.

This rearrangement joins TRBV1 to TRBJ2-5; TRBD1, the table's D call, lacks a check against the DNA. TRBV1 represents a pseudogene. CDR3 length: 17 amino acids. The CDR3 loop is CTSSQALWRTGKETQYF. CDR3 nucleotides: TGCACCAGCAGCCAAGCTCTTTGGCGGACAGGGAAGGAGACCCAGTACTTC.

This chain links TRBV6-5 with TRBJ2-7, with D tentatively TRBD2 (6 bases). V was cut by 2 bases and J by 0 bases, with 11 bases left in between. There are 15 residues in the CDR3. The germline V gene encodes CDR1 MNHEY and CDR2 SVGAGI. For the CDR3, the DNA is TGTGCCAGCAGTTACACCCGGGACTCCTCCTACGAGCAGTACTTC. Translated: CASSYTRDSSYEQYF.